A single sample is the source of the 30 T cell receptor beta chains below, sequenced in a study of tumor-infiltrating lymphocytes in primary liver carcinoma. Researchers drew blood RNA from unsorted whole blood and extracted germline DNA as well. Total RNA amounting to around 540 ng was the source from which TCR beta cDNA was made with a constant-region primer. Generation of the TCR beta libraries relied on three nested multiplex PCR rounds using slightly modified ARM-PCR. With TRBV1-TRBV30 forward primers and a C-beta reverse primer, the first two PCR rounds were run for roughly 9 cycles each. MiXCR was run by TCRdb on the multiplex PCR reads, yielding one entry per CDR3 protein. The table has 300,000 to 350,000 distinct CDR3 sequences, 50% to 75% seen once. The sample was peripheral blood. These TCRs come from a woman under 40 with primary liver carcinoma and hepatitis B virus infection.

CDR3 sequence (DNA): TGTGCCAGCAGCCTCCGGACAGGGGGGGGACAAGAGACCCAGTACTTC. Amino acids: CASSLRTGGGQETQYF. The J gene is TRBJ2-5, the V gene TRBV5-4, with 10 bases aligning to TRBD1. From germline, CDR1 is SGHNT and CDR2 YYREEE (reference sequence). The CDR3 has 16 residues. V shed 4 bases, J shed 2 bases, and the junction held 8 bases outside the gene matches.

In regard to this clonotype: An end of the junction differs from the germline gene, which may be a read error. V usage is TRBV12-3 or TRBV12-4 and J usage is TRBJ1-2, with 7 bases lining up with TRBD1. The CDR3 runs 16 residues. In nucleotides, the CDR3 is TGTGCCAGCAGTCCCAGAGTTAAGGGGGCGACTCATGGCCACACCTTC. Its protein product is CASSPRVKGATHGHTF.

Comment on this clonotype: This may stem from a read error, because a much larger clone lies one nucleotide away. The V call is TRBV6-5, the J call TRBJ2-7; 9 bases are a match to TRBD2. The CDR3 is made up of 15 amino acids. In germline, CDR1 is MNHEY, CDR2 SVGAGI. CDR3 protein: CVSSSSGTSSYEQYF. CDR3 in DNA: TGTGTCAGCAGTTCTAGCGGGACCAGCTCCTACGAGCAGTACTTC.

Turning to this clonotype: At one boundary the junction diverges from the germline segment, which might be a read error. V gene TRBV7-9 combines with J gene TRBJ2-6; the match to TRBD1 covers 11 bases. The CDR3 loop spans 18 amino acids. CDR1 and CDR2 from the germline V gene are SEHNR and FQNEAQ (reference sequence). This chain's CDR3 is CASSLGQGEMSGANVLTF. The DNA of the CDR3 is TGTGCCAGCAGCCTGGGACAGGGGGAGATGTCTGGGGCAAACGTCCTGACTTTC.

A note on this clonotype: The junction departs from germline at one end; a sequencing error may be responsible. This sequence joins TRBV4-3 and TRBJ2-2, with D perhaps matching TRBD2 (5 bases). Germline V gene data show CDR1 as LGHNA and CDR2 as YSLEER. The CDR3 loop spans 13 amino acids. Here the CDR3 reads CVSSLMNTGELIF. In DNA, the CDR3 is TGCGTCAGCAGCTTGATGAACACCGGGGAGCTGATTTTT.

Concerning this clonotype: This clone may be a read error of a much larger clone one base away. The rearrangement joins TRBV6-5 to TRBJ1-6; D may be TRBD1 (5 bases). The CDR3 has 15 amino acids. Germline V gene sequence: CDR1 MNHEY, CDR2 SVGAGI. Trimming stripped 5 bases from V and 8 bases from J, with 16 bases between. CDR3 bases: TGTGCCAGCAGTCCCCGGGACGGAGGAGATTCACCCCTCCACTTT. Translating it yields CASSPRDGGDSPLHF.

As concerns this clonotype: With a much larger clone just one base away, this may be a read error. The chain combines TRBV6-6 with TRBJ2-3; 9 bases are a match to TRBD1. Germline V gene lookup returns CDR1 MNHNY and CDR2 SVGAGI (reference sequence). Germline trimming cut 6 bases from V and 10 bases from J; bases unmatched to any gene: 14. The CDR3 sequence is 15 residues long. CDR3 sequence (DNA): TGTGCCAGCAGAGAGGACAGGGGAGGTCCGGATGCGCAGTATTTT. It specifies CASREDRGGPDAQYF.

This sequence joins TRBV7-9 and TRBJ2-7; 9 bases match TRBD1. Germline V gene sequence: CDR1 SEHNR, CDR2 FQNEAQ (reference sequence). CDR3 length: 15 amino acids. Germline trimming cut 4 bases from V and 3 bases from J; bases unmatched to any gene: 7. The CDR3 sequence is CASSSPGQGIYEQYF. DNA for the CDR3: TGTGCCAGCAGCTCCCCCGGACAGGGGATCTACGAGCAGTACTTC.

This clonotype appeared a single time. V gene TRBV11-3 combines with J gene TRBJ1-4; D may be TRBD1 (5 bases). This CDR3 is 14 amino acids long. CDR1 is SGHNT, CDR2 YENEEA, per germline. CDR3 DNA: TGTGACAGTAGGAAGGGGCCAACTAATGAAAAACTGTTTTTT. Its translation is CDSRKGPTNEKLFF.

This clonotype was observed a handful of times. The CDR3 region has the DNA TGTGCCAGCAGCTTGGCCACAGGGGAATACTACAATGAGCAGTTCTTC. It encodes CASSLATGEYYNEQFF. This sequence joins TRBV5-4 and TRBJ2-1, with 7 bases that match TRBD1. With 0 bases clipped from V and 3 bases from J, the junction kept 6 bases outside the gene matches. The CDR3 has 16 residues. Germline CDR1 SGHNT, CDR2 YYREEE (reference sequence).

In the case of this clonotype: One end of the junction does not line up with germline, which may come from a read error. The rearrangement links TRBV6-5 to TRBJ1-6, with D possibly being TRBD1 (6 bases). CDR1 MNHEY and CDR2 SVGAGI come from the germline V gene. The CDR3 runs to 15 residues. The chain's CDR3 is CVSSYKWGALTPHHF. The CDR3 DNA reads TGTGTCAGCAGTTACAAGTGGGGGGCCCTGACACCCCACCACTTT.

This clonotype was counted at least ten times. It is unclear where the CDR3 begins or ends on the DNA, so no DNA is shown, and the CDR3 is as TCRdb lists it. This CDR3 is CSARTSGREKLFF. The V call is TRBV29-1, the J call TRBJ1-4. Per the germline V gene, CDR1 is SQVTM and CDR2 is ANQGSEA. Counting both end residues, the CDR3 totals 13 amino acids.

The rearrangement uses TRBV6-1 and TRBJ2-3; possibly TRBD2 for D (7 bases). The CDR3 runs 15 residues. Trimming left V 3 bases short and J 5 bases short, with 15 bases between. Germline lookup yields CDR1 MNHNS and CDR2 SASEGT. The chain's CDR3 is CASSEGAGAIDTQYF. In DNA form, the CDR3 reads TGTGCCAGCAGTGAGGGCGCGGGGGCAATAGATACGCAGTATTTT.

This clonotype has more than one count but fewer than ten. The chain carries TRBV6-1 and TRBJ1-1; weak D call: TRBD1 (6 bases). V gave up 4 bases and J gave up 1 base, with 10 bases separating them. Germline V gene sequence: CDR1 MNHNS, CDR2 SASEGT. The CDR3 extends over 14 amino acids. CDR3 region: CASSAGQTNTEAFF. The CDR3 bases are TGTGCCAGCAGTGCCGGACAGACGAACACTGAAGCTTTCTTT.

This clonotype showed up just once. V usage is TRBV6-2 or TRBV6-3 and J usage is TRBJ2-7, with D possibly TRBD2 on 5 matching bases. Germline V gene lookup returns CDR1 MNHEY and CDR2 SVGEGT. V gave up 5 bases and J gave up 4 bases, with 15 bases separating them. The CDR3 sequence is 14 residues long. Written as DNA, the CDR3 is TGTGCCAGCAGTCCCGCCAGCGGAACGTACGAGCAGTACTTC. This codes for CASSPASGTYEQYF.

This clonotype was seen repeatedly, ten times or more. This rearrangement joins TRBV29-1 to TRBJ1-2; 9 bases are shared with TRBD1. CDR1 is SQVTM and CDR2 is ANQGSEA in the germline V gene. V shed 7 bases, J shed 13 bases, and the junction held 13 bases outside the gene matches. CDR3 length: 12 residues. The CDR3: CSAVPGQGSSTF. The CDR3 nucleotides read TGCAGCGCCGTCCCGGGACAGGGTTCTTCCACCTTC.

The chain joins TRBV6-5 to TRBJ1-2; D is unresolved. This CDR3 is built from 15 residues. Trimming cost V 0 bases and J 4 bases, with 12 bases left between them. Germline V gene data show CDR1 as MNHEY and CDR2 as SVGAGI. The CDR3 spells CASSYSAPGGYGYTF. The CDR3 coding sequence is TGTGCCAGCAGTTACTCGGCCCCGGGCGGCTATGGCTACACCTTC.

This clonotype was found many times. V is TRBV29-1 and J is TRBJ2-4, with D possibly TRBD2 on 6 matching bases. CDR3 length: 16 amino acids. Germline values: CDR1 SQVTM, CDR2 ANQGSEA. Trimming shortened V by 2 bases and J by 3 bases, and 17 bases separated the two germline ends. The CDR3 DNA reads TGCAGCGTTGAAATGCAGGGCGGGAAGGGCAAAAACATTCAGTACTTC. It yields the protein CSVEMQGGKGKNIQYF.

Concerning this clonotype itself: This may be a read error: a much more frequent sequence differs by one nucleotide. The gene calls are TRBV29-1 and TRBJ2-3; unclear D gene. This CDR3 is 12 amino acids long. CDR1 and CDR2 (germline): SQVTM, ANQGSEA. CDR3 sequence (DNA): TGCAGCTGCACGTACGTCACAGATACGCGGTATTTT. This sequence encodes CSCTYVTDTRYF.

The CDR3 loop reads CASSTSGSGYNEQFF. In DNA form, the CDR3 reads TGTGCCAGTAGCACTAGCGGGAGTGGGTACAATGAGCAGTTCTTC. V is TRBV7-8 and J is TRBJ2-1, with TRBD2 matching over 11 bases. The germline V gene has CDR1 SGHVS and CDR2 FQNEAQ. The CDR3 contains 15 residues. V lost 9 bases, J lost 4 bases, and 8 bases stayed unmatched.

A word on this clonotype: Because the CDR3 is missing its conserved closing phenylalanine or tryptophan, this is likely a read error. The V and J genes are TRBV4-1 and TRBJ2-5; D call uncertain. The germline gives CDR1 MGHRA, CDR2 YSYEKL. Trimming took off 0 bases at V and 5 bases at J, with 4 bases between the two ends. The CDR3 contains 12 residues. CDR3 sequence: CASSQDRETQYY. In nucleotides, the CDR3 is TGCGCCAGCAGCCAAGATCGGGAGACCCAGTACTAC.

This rearrangement joins TRBV28 to TRBJ2-3; the D is unclear. The V end lost 2 bases, the J end lost 2 bases, and 11 bases lay between the germline ends. Germline CDR1 reads MDHEN; CDR2 reads SYDVKM. CDR3 length: 15 residues. CDR3 in amino acids: CASSLDGQTTDTQYF. The CDR3 DNA is TGTGCCAGCAGTTTAGATGGGCAGACCACAGATACGCAGTATTTT.

This clonotype showed up many times. This rearrangement joins TRBV12-3 or TRBV12-4 to TRBJ2-5, with 9 bases matching TRBD1. The CDR3 has 14 residues. V gave up 5 bases and J gave up 5 bases; unmatched junction bases: 6. The DNA for the CDR3 is TGTGCCAGCAGTGGGGGACAGGGCATGGAGACCCAGTACTTC. Amino acid sequence: CASSGGQGMETQYF.

CDR3 DNA: TGTGCCAGCAGCCGATCCCGACTCACTGAGCAGTTCTTC. Protein product: CASSRSRLTEQFF. The rearrangement links TRBV14 to TRBJ2-1, with D uncertain. This CDR3 region has 13 residues. The V gene's germline CDR1 is SGHDN and CDR2 FVKESK. Between the trimmed V and J ends, which lost 4 bases and 9 bases, there was a span of 13 bases.

As to this clonotype: Lacking the conserved final phenylalanine or tryptophan, this CDR3 likely reflects a read error. The DNA is omitted, as the CDR3 cannot be located on it reliably, and the CDR3 follows TCRdb's listing. This chain uses TRBV11-1 with TRBJ2-7. Germline V gene lookup returns CDR1 SGHAT and CDR2 FQDESV (reference sequence). Both ends counted, the CDR3 spans 13 residues. The CDR3 sequence: CASSLGYLLEQYL.

The sample holds many counts of this clonotype. V is TRBV12-3 or TRBV12-4 and J is TRBJ2-7; D tentatively fits TRBD1 or TRBD2 (5 bases each). The CDR3 consists of 14 residues. The V end lost 3 bases, the J end lost 3 bases, and 12 bases lay between the germline ends. The CDR3 DNA sequence: TGTGCCAGCAGTTTCCAGGGAGTTTACTACGAGCAGTACTTC. Its protein product is CASSFQGVYYEQYF.

The V call is TRBV10-3, the J call TRBJ2-7, with D perhaps TRBD1 or TRBD2 (5 bases each). V lost 2 bases to trimming and J lost 0 bases, with 14 bases between them. Germline CDR1 is ENHRY and CDR2 is SYGVKD. CDR3 length: 16 amino acids. The CDR3 coding sequence is TGTGCCATCAGTGAGCCCGCCATTGGGACCTCCTACGAGCAGTACTTC. The encoded protein is CAISEPAIGTSYEQYF.

This sequence joins TRBV4-3 and TRBJ2-7; 10 nucleotides match TRBD1. There are 17 residues in the CDR3. CDR1 is LGHNA and CDR2 is YSLEER in the germline V gene. V shed 1 base, J shed 4 bases, and the junction held 10 bases outside the gene matches. The CDR3 loop reads CASSQGTGGLGVYEQYF. The CDR3 DNA sequence: TGCGCCAGCAGCCAAGGGACAGGGGGGCTCGGTGTTTACGAGCAGTACTTC.

The V and J genes are TRBV24-1 and TRBJ2-7; 10 bases match TRBD1. The CDR3 is 14 amino acids. After removal of 3 bases from V and 6 bases from J, the junction contained 4 bases not matched to a gene. Per the germline V gene, CDR1 is KGHDR and CDR2 is SFDVKD. The CDR3, as DNA: TGTGCCACCAGTGATCGCCGGGACAGGGGCGAGCAGTACTTC. As protein: CATSDRRDRGEQYF.

Note on this clonotype: This may be a read error: a much more frequent sequence differs by one nucleotide. The V call is TRBV4-3, the J call TRBJ1-6; D may be TRBD1 (5 bases). Per germline, CDR1 LGHNA and CDR2 YSLEER. The CDR3 has 13 amino acids. The CDR3 coding sequence is TGCGCCAGCAGCCACAGTCAGGGCCCACCCCCCCACTTT. Amino acid sequence: CASSHSQGPPPHF.